The 2 T cell receptor beta chains listed next were all sequenced from one sample in a study of blood T cells in healthy people across ages. The use of a sample-barcoded 5' primer and a J-beta primer mix characterized a second PCR of 7 to 11 cycles. TCRdb re-called the 5' RACE reads with MiXCR, one entry per CDR3 protein. The sample lists 1.5 million to 2 million distinct CDR3 sequences, roughly 27% occurring once. Sequenced sample: blood. All receptors come from a woman in her 30s in good health.

The rearrangement joins TRBV12-3 or TRBV12-4 to TRBJ2-7; 11 bases match TRBD1. The CDR3 is 16 amino acids. The junction had 5 bases not matched to a gene; V was cut back by 4 bases and J by 0 bases. This CDR3 reads CASSSFGTGGSYEQYF. In DNA, the CDR3 is TGTGCCAGCAGTTCTTTTGGGACAGGGGGCTCCTACGAGCAGTACTTC.

This clonotype was counted between two and nine times. V is TRBV2 and J is TRBJ2-1, with 7 bases fitting TRBD2. Unmatched junction bases numbered 3, after V lost 2 bases and J lost 5 bases. The germline V gene has CDR1 SNHLY and CDR2 FYNNEI. This CDR3 has 14 amino acids. CDR3 coding DNA: TGTGCCAGCAGTGAACTAGCGGTCCACAATGAGCAGTTCTTC. Translated: CASSELAVHNEQFF.